This paragraph reports one T cell receptor (beta chain). This specimen comes from a study of T cell responses to AZD1222 COVID-19 vaccine. V gave up 3 bases and J gave up 0 bases, with 9 bases separating them. Per the germline V gene, CDR1 is WSHSY and CDR2 is SAAADI. The CDR3 loop spans 15 amino acids. Some clones are missing from TCRdb's copy, which holds only in-frame ones; the method was immunoSEQ multiplex PCR. The sample records around 78,000 clones, 87% being singletons. This TCR was recovered from an adult in good health. The chain uses TRBV10-2 and TRBJ2-1; D uncertain. The specimen was peripheral blood, collected on day 0 of AZD1222 vaccination. CDR3 region: CASSDLGASYNEQFF. For the CDR3, the DNA is TGCGCCAGCAGTGACTTGGGCGCCTCCTACAATGAGCAGTTCTTC.